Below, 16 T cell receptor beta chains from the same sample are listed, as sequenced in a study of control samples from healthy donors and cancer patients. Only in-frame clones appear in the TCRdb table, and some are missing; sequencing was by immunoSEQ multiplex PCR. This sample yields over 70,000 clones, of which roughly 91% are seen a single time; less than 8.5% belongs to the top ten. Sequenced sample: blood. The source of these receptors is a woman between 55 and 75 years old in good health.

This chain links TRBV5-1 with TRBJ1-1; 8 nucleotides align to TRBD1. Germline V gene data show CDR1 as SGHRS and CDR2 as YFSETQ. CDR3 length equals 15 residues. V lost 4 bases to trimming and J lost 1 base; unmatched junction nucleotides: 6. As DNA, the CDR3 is TGCGCCAGCAGCCGCGGGACAGGCGAGAACACTGAAGCTTTCTTT. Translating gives CASSRGTGENTEAFF.

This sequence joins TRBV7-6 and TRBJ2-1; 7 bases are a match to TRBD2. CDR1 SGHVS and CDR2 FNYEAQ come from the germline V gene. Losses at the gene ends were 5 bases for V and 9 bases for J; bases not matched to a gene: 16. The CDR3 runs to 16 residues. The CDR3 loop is CASSRLGGRGGSEQFF. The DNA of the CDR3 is TGTGCCAGCAGCCGACTAGGCGGGAGAGGCGGCAGTGAGCAGTTCTTC.

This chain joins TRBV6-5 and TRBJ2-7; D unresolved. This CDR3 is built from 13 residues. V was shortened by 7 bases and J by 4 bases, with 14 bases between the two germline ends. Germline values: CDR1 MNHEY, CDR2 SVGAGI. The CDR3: CASTTEIQYEQYF. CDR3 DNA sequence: TGTGCCAGCACTACGGAGATACAATACGAGCAGTACTTC.

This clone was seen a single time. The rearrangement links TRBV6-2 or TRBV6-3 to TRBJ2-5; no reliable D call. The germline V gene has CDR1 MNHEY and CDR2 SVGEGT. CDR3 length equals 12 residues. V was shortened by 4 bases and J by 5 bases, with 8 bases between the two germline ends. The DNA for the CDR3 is TGTGCCAGCAGTTTGAATGGGGAGACCCAGTACTTC. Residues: CASSLNGETQYF.

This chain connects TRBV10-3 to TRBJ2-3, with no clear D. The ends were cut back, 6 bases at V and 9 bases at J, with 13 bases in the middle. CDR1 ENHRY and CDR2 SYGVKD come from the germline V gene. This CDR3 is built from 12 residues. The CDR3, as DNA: TGTGCCATCAGCGATACGTCTGCCACGCAGTATTTT. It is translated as CAISDTSATQYF.

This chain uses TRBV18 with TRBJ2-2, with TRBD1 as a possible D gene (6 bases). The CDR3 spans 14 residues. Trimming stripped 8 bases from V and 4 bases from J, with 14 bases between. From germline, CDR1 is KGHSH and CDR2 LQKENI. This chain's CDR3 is CASAYRAPTGELFF. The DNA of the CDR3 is TGTGCCAGCGCCTACAGGGCGCCCACCGGGGAGCTGTTTTTT.

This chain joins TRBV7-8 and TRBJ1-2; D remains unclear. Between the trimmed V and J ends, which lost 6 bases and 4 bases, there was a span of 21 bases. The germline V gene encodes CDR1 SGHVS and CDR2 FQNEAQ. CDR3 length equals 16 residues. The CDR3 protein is CASSHEYLGSTYGYTF. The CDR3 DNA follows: TGTGCCAGCAGTCATGAGTATCTGGGTTCGACCTATGGCTACACCTTC. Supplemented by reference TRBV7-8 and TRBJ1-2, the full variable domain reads GAGVSQSPRYKVAKRGQDVALRCDPISGHVSLFWYQQALGQGPEFLTYFQNEAQLDKSGLPSDRFFAERPEGSVSTLKIQRTQQEDSAVYLCASSHEYLGSTYGYTFGSGTRLTVV.

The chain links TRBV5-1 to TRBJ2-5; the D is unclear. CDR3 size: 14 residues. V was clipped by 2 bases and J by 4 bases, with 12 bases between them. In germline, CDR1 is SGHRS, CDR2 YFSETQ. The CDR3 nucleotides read TGCGCCAGCAGCTTTGGATCACCAGGAGAGACCCAGTACTTC. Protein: CASSFGSPGETQYF.

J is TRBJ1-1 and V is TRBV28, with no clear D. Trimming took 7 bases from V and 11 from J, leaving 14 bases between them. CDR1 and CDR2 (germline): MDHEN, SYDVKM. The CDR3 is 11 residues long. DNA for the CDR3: TGTGCCAGCACCTCCCAAAGGGAGGCTTTCTTT. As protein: CASTSQREAFF.

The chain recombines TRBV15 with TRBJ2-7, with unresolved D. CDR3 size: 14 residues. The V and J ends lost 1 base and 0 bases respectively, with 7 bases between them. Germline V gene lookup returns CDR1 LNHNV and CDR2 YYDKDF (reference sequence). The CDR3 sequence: CATSRVDDSYEQYF. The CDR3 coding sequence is TGTGCCACCAGCAGAGTGGACGACTCCTACGAGCAGTACTTC.

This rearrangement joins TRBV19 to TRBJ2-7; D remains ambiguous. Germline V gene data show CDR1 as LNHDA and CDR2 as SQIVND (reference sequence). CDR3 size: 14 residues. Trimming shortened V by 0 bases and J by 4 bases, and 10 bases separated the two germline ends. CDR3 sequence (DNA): TGTGCCAGTAGTATAGATCACAGACAATACGAGCAGTACTTC. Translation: CASSIDHRQYEQYF.

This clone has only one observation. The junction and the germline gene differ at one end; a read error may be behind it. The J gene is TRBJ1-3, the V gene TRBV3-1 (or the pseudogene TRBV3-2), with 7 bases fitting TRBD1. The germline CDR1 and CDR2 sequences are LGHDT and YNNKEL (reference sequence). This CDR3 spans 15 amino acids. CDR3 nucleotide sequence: TGTGCCAGCAGCAAAGACAGGGTAGGAGGAAACACCATATATTTT. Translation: CASSKDRVGGNTIYF.

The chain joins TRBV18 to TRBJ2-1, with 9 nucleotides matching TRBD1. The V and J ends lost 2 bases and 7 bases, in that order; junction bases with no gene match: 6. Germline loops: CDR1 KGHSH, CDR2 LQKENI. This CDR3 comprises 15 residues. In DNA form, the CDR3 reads TGTGCCAGCTCACCATTGGGGACAGGGTATAATGAGCAGTTCTTC. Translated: CASSPLGTGYNEQFF. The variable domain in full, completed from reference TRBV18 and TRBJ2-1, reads NAGVMQNPRHLVRRRGQEARLRCSPMKGHSHVYWYRQLPEEGLKFMVYLQKENIIDESGMPKERFSAEFPKEGPSILRIQQVVRGDSAAYFCASSPLGTGYNEQFFGPGTRLTVL.

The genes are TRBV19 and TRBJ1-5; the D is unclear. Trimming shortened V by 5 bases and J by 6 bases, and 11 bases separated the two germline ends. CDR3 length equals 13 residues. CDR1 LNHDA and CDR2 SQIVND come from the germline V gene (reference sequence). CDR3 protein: CASSLSSRQPQHF. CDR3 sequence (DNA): TGTGCCAGTAGTTTGTCTAGTCGTCAGCCCCAGCATTTT.

CDR3 in DNA: TGTGCCAGCAGCTTAGAGGGGAGCTCTGGAAACACCATATATTTT. Translating gives CASSLEGSSGNTIYF. The rearrangement joins TRBV13 to TRBJ1-3, with D tentatively TRBD1 (5 bases). V lost 1 base, J lost 0 bases, and 7 bases lay in between. Looked up from germline, CDR1 is PRHDT and CDR2 is FYEKMQ (reference sequence). The CDR3 runs to 15 residues.

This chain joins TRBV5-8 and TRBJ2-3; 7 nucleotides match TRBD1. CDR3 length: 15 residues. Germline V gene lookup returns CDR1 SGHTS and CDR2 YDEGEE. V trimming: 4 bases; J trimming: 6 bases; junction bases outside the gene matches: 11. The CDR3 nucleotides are TGTGCCAGCAGCAGCAGACAGGGACCTCTCGATACGCAGTATTTT. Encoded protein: CASSSRQGPLDTQYF.